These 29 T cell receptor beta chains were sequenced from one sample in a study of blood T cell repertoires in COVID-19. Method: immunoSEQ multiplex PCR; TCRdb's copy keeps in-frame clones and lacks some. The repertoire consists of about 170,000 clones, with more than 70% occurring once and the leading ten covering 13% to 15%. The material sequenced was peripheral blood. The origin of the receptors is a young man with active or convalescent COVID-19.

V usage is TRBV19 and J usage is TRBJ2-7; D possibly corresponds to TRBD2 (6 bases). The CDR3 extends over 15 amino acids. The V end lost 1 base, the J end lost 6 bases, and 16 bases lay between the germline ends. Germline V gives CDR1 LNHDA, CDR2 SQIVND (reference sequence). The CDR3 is CASSIVTGEVAEQYF. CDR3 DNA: TGTGCCAGTAGTATAGTTACGGGAGAGGTAGCCGAGCAGTACTTC.

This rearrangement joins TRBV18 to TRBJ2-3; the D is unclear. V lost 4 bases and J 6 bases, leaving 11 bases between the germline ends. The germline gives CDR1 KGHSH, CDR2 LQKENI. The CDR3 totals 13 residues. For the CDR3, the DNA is TGTGCCAGCTCACGCTGGAGAGATGATACGCAGTATTTT. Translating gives CASSRWRDDTQYF.

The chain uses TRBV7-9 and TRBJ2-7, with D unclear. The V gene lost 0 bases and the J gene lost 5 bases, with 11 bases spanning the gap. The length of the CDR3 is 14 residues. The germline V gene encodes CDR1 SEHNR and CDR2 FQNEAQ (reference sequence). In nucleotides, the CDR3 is TGTGCCAGCAGCTTAGCTGGCCTCCTGAACGAGCAGTACTTC. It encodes CASSLAGLLNEQYF.

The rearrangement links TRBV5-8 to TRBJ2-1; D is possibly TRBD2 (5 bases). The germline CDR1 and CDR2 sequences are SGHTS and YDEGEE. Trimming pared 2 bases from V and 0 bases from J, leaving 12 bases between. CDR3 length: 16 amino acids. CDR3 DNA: TGTGCCAGCAGCTTCCCAGCGGTAGGCTCCTACAATGAGCAGTTCTTC. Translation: CASSFPAVGSYNEQFF.

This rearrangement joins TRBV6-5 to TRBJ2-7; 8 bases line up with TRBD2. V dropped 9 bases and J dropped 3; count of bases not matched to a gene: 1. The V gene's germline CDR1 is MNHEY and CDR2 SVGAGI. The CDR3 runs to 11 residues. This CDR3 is CASSGIYEQYF. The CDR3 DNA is TGTGCCAGTAGCGGGATCTACGAGCAGTACTTC.

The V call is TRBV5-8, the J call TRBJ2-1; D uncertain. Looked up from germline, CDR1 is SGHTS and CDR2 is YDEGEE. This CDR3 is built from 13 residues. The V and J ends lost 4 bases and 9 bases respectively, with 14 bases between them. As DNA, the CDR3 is TGTGCCAGCAGCCTGAACCGCCGAGGTGAGCAGTTCTTC. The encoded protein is CASSLNRRGEQFF.

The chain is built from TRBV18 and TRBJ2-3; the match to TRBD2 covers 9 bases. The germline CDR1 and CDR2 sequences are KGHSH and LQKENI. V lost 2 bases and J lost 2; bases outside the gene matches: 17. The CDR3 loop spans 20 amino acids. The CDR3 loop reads CASSPRMGSGSSSPTDTQYF. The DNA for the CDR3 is TGTGCCAGCTCACCAAGGATGGGTAGCGGGAGCTCCTCTCCCACAGATACGCAGTATTTT.

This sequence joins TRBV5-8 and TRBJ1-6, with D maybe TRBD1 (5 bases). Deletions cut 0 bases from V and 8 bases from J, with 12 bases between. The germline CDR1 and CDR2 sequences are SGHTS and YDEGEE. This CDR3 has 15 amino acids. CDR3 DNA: TGTGCCAGCAGCTTGGGGACCGCGGGGGATTCACCCCTCCACTTT. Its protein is CASSLGTAGDSPLHF.

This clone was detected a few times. The CDR3 coding sequence is TGTGCCAGCAGGCCCCAGGGGGCACGCGACACTGAAGCTTTCTTT. Protein: CASRPQGARDTEAFF. This chain connects TRBV6-6 to TRBJ1-1, with 8 bases lining up with TRBD1. The CDR3 length is 15 residues. Germline V gives CDR1 MNHNY, CDR2 SVGAGI (reference sequence). V trimming: 6 bases; J trimming: 3 bases; junction bases outside the gene matches: 9.

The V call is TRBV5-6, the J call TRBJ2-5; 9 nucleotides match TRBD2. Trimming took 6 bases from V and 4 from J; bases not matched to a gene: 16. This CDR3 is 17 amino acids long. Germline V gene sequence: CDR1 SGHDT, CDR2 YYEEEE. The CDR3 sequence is CASIRGLSGSFGETQYF. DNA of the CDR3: TGTGCCAGCATTAGGGGCCTTAGCGGGAGTTTTGGAGAGACCCAGTACTTC.

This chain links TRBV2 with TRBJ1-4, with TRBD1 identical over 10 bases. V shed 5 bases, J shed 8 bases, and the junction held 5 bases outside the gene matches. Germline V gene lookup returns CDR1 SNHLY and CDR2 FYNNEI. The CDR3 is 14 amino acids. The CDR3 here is CASSFDRGQEKLFF. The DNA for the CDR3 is TGTGCCAGCAGTTTTGACAGGGGGCAAGAAAAACTGTTTTTT.

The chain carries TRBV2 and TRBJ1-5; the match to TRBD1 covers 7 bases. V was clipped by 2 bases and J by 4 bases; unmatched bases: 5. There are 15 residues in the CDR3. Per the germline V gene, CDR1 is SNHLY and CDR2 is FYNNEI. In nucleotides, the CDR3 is TGTGCCAGCAGTGAAACCTTACAGGGGAATCAGCCCCAGCATTTT. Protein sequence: CASSETLQGNQPQHF.

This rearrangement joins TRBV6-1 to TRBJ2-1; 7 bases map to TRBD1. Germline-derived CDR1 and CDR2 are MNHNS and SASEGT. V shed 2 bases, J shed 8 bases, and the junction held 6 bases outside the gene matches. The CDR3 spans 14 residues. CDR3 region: CASSELRQGHEQFF. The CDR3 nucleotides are TGTGCCAGCAGTGAACTGCGACAGGGCCATGAGCAGTTCTTC.

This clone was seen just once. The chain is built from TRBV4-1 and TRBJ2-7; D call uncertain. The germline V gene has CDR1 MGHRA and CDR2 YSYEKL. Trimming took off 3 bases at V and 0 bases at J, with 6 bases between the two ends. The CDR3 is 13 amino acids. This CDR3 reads CASSQGSSYEQYF. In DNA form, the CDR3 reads TGCGCCAGCAGCCAGGGCAGCTCCTACGAGCAGTACTTC.

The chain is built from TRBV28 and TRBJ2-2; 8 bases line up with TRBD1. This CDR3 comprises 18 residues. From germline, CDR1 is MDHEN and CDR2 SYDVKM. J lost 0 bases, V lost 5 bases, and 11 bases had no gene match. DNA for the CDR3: TGTGCCAGCAGTGTAGGAGTTCAGGGGGCGACGAACACCGGGGAGCTGTTTTTT. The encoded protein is CASSVGVQGATNTGELFF. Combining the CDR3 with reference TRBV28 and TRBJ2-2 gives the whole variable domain DVKVTQSSRYLVKRTGEKVFLECVQDMDHENMFWYRQDPGLGLRLIYFSYDVKMKEKGDIPEGYSVSREKKERFSLILESASTNQTSMYLCASSVGVQGATNTGELFFGEGSRLTVL.

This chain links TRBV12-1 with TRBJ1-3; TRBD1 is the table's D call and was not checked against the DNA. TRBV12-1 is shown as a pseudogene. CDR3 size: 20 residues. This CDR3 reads CASSFGGASGQNFSGNTIYF. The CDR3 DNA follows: TGTGCCAGCAGCTTTGGAGGGGCCTCGGGACAGAACTTCTCTGGAAACACCATATATTTT.

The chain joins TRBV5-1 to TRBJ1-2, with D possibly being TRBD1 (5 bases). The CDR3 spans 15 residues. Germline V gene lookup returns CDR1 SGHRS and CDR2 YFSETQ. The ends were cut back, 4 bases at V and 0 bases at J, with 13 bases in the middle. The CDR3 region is CASSDWGRANYGYTF. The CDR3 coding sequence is TGCGCCAGCAGCGACTGGGGCAGAGCTAACTATGGCTACACCTTC.

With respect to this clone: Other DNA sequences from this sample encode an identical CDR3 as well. CDR3 sequence: CASSYRGLATGELFF. DNA for the CDR3: TGTGCCAGCAGTTACAGGGGGCTTGCCACCGGGGAGCTGTTTTTT. V usage is TRBV6-5 and J usage is TRBJ2-2; 7 bases align to TRBD1. This CDR3 has 15 amino acids. The V segment lost 2 bases and the J segment 4 bases; nucleotides outside the gene matches: 4. Germline V gene lookup returns CDR1 MNHEY and CDR2 SVGAGI.

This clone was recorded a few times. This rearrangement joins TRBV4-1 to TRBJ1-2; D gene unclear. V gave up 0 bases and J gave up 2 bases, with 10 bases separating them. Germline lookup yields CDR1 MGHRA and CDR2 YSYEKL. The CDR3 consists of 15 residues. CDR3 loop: CASSQDPSLNYGYTF. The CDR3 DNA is TGCGCCAGCAGCCAAGATCCGTCCCTCAACTATGGCTACACCTTC.

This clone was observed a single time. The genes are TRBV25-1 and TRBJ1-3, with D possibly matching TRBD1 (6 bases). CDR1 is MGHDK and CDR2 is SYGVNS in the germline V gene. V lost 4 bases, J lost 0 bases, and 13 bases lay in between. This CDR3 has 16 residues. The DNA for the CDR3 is TGTGCCAGCAGTGCTCCGGGACAAGCCTCTGGAAACACCATATATTTT. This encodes CASSAPGQASGNTIYF. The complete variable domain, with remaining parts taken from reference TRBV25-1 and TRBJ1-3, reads EADIYQTPRYLVIGTGKKITLECSQTMGHDKMYWYQQDPGMELHLIHYSYGVNSTEKGDLSSESTVSRIRTEHFPLTLESARPSHTSQYLCASSAPGQASGNTIYFGEGSWLTVV.

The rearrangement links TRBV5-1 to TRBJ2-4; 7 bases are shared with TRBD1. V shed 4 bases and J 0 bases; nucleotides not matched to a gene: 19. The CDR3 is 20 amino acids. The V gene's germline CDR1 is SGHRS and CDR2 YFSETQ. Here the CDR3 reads CASSASPPGTALLAKNIQYF. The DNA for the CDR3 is TGCGCCAGCAGCGCCTCCCCCCCCGGGACAGCACTACTAGCCAAAAACATTCAGTACTTC.

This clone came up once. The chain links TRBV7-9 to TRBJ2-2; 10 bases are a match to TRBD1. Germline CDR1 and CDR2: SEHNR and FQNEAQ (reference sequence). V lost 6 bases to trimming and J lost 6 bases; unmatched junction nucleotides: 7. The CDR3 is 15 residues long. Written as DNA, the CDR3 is TGTGCCAGCAGACCAGGGACAGGGGCATCCGGGGAGCTGTTTTTT. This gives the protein CASRPGTGASGELFF.

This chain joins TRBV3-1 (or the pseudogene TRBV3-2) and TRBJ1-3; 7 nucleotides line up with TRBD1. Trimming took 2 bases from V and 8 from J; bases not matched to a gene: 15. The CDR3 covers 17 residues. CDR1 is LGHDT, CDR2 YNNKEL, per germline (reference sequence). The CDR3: CASSQLFTGTVPHTIYF. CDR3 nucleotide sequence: TGTGCCAGCAGCCAACTCTTCACCGGGACAGTCCCTCACACCATATATTTT.

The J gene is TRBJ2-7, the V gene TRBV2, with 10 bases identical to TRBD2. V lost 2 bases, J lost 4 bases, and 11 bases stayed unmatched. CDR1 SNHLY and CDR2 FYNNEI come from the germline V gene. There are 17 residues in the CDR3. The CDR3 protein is CASSERLGLAGAYEQYF. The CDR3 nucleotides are TGTGCCAGCAGTGAAAGGTTGGGGCTAGCGGGGGCGTACGAGCAGTACTTC.

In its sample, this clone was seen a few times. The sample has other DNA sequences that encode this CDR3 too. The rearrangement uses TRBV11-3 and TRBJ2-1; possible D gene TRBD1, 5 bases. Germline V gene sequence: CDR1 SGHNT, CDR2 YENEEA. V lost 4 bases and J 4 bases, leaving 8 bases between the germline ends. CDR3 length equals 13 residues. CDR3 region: CASSSQGYNEQFF. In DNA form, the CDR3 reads TGTGCCAGCAGCTCCCAGGGATACAATGAGCAGTTCTTC. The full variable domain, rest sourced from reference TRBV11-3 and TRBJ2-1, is EAGVVQSPRYKIIEKKQPVAFWCNPISGHNTLYWYLQNLGQGPELLIRYENEEAVDDSQLPKDRFSAERLKGVDSTLKIQPAELGDSAVYLCASSSQGYNEQFFGPGTRLTVL.

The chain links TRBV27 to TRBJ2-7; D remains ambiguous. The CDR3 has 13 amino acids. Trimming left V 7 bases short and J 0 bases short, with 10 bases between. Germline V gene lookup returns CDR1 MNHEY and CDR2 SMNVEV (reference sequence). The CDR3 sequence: CASKDLSSYEQYF. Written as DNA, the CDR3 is TGTGCCAGCAAAGACTTGAGCTCCTACGAGCAGTACTTC.

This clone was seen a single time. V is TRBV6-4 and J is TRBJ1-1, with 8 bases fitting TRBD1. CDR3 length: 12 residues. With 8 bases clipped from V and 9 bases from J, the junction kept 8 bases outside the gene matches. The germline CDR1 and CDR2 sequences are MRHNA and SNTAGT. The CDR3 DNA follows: TGTGCCAGCCTGGACAGGGAAGGAAAAGCTTTCTTT. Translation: CASLDREGKAFF.

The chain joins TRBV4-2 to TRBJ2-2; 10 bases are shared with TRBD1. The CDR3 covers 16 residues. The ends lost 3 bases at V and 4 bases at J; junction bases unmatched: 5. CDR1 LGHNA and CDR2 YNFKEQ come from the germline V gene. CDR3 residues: CASSQMTGGFTGELFF. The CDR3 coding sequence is TGTGCCAGCAGCCAGATGACAGGGGGCTTCACCGGGGAGCTGTTTTTT.

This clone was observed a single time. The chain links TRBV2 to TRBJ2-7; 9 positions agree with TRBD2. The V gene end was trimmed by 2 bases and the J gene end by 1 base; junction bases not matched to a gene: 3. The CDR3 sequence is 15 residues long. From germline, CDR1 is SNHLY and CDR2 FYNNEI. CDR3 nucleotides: TGTGCCAGCAGTGAACGTCTAGCGGGATCCTACGAGCAGTACTTC. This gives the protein CASSERLAGSYEQYF.